The 5 T cell receptor beta chains below were found in one sample sequenced in a study of T cell responses to AZD1222 COVID-19 vaccine. Repertoires were generated with immunoSEQ multiplex PCR, while TCRdb's copy carries only in-frame clones and drops some. The sample has 70,000 to 90,000 clones, approximately 88% seen once. The specimen comprised peripheral blood, sampled on day 0 of AZD1222 vaccination. All receptors come from an adult in good health.

This clone was observed once. The chain employs TRBV6-2 or TRBV6-3 and TRBJ1-5; D uncertain. Deletions cut 4 bases from V and 7 bases from J, with 11 bases between. The CDR3 contains 13 residues. Germline values: CDR1 MNHEY, CDR2 SVGEGT. In DNA form, the CDR3 reads TGTGCCAGCAGTTGGACGGACGACCAGCCCCAGCATTTT. This gives the protein CASSWTDDQPQHF.

The chain uses TRBV10-2 and TRBJ2-3; 7 bases agree with TRBD1. Germline V gives CDR1 WSHSY, CDR2 SAAADI. The V and J ends lost 6 bases and 2 bases, in that order; junction bases with no gene match: 11. This CDR3 comprises 16 residues. For the CDR3, the DNA is TGCGCCAGCAGCGACCCGGGACAGACACCCACAGATACGCAGTATTTT. It specifies CASSDPGQTPTDTQYF.

V gene TRBV4-2 combines with J gene TRBJ2-2; 9 positions match TRBD2. Germline-derived CDR1 and CDR2 are LGHNA and YNFKEQ. This CDR3 region has 15 residues. With V trimmed by 2 bases and J by 7 bases, 5 bases remained unmatched. This CDR3 is CASSQSGLAGGELFF. The DNA for the CDR3 is TGTGCCAGCAGCCAATCGGGACTAGCCGGCGGGGAGCTGTTTTTT.

This rearrangement joins TRBV12-3 or TRBV12-4 to TRBJ1-1; D is unclear. CDR3 length: 12 residues. Trimming left V 6 bases short and J 3 bases short, with 8 bases between. In DNA, the CDR3 is TGTGCCAGCAGCTGGGGAGACACTGAAGCTTTCTTT. Translated, it gives CASSWGDTEAFF.

J is TRBJ2-2 and V is TRBV2; D uncertain. This CDR3 contains 15 residues. CDR1 SNHLY and CDR2 FYNNEI come from the germline V gene. V lost 3 bases, J lost 0 bases, and 8 bases lay in between. CDR3 nucleotides: TGTGCCAGCAGTGAGCTAGACGCGAACACCGGGGAGCTGTTTTTT. Its protein is CASSELDANTGELFF.